Given below is one TCR beta chain in context. The CDR3 is 13 amino acids. V trimming: 4 bases; J trimming: 3 bases; junction bases outside the gene matches: 2. Looked up from germline, CDR1 is SQVTM and CDR2 is ANQGSEA. The sample belongs to a study of long-term antiretroviral therapy in people with HIV. The libraries were made with immunoSEQ v3.0 at survey level. A target of roughly 40,000-50,000 T-cell genomes per sample was set for sequencing. Some clones are missing from TCRdb's copy, which holds only in-frame ones; the method was immunoSEQ multiplex PCR. The profile shows roughly 25,000 clones, around 85% of them singletons.

This receptor was obtained from a man between 25 and 39 years old with HIV. Sample: unsorted PBMCs, taken 0.7 years before starting antiretroviral therapy. The chain combines TRBV29-1 with TRBJ2-5; TRBD1 aligns across 10 bases. The CDR3: CSVGQGAKETQYF. The CDR3 coding sequence is TGCAGCGTTGGACAGGGGGCGAAAGAGACCCAGTACTTC.